The following is a T cell receptor beta chain sequence with its context. What it binds is unknown. The V and J ends lost 4 bases and 2 bases, in that order; junction bases with no gene match: 12. The CDR3 consists of 17 residues. This entry belongs to a study of response to subunit inactivated influenza vaccine. Study findings and constraints: It was suggested by the authors that few new T cells are recruited by each seasonal influenza vaccination.

From the RT-PCR reads, TCRdb called clonotypes with MiXCR, one entry per CDR3 protein. This sample has about 520,000 distinct CDR3 sequences, with 7.2% found just once. The input for sequencing was PBMCs from blood, taken roughly 24 months after vaccination. The sequence derives from a man between 50 and 70 years old who received an inactivated influenza vaccine. The gene calls are TRBV12-3 or TRBV12-4 and TRBJ2-7, with 9 bases fitting TRBD1. The DNA of the CDR3 is TGTGCCAGCAGTTCCGCGACAGGGGGTAGTAGGACCTACGAGCAGTACTTC. This sequence encodes CASSSATGGSRTYEQYF.